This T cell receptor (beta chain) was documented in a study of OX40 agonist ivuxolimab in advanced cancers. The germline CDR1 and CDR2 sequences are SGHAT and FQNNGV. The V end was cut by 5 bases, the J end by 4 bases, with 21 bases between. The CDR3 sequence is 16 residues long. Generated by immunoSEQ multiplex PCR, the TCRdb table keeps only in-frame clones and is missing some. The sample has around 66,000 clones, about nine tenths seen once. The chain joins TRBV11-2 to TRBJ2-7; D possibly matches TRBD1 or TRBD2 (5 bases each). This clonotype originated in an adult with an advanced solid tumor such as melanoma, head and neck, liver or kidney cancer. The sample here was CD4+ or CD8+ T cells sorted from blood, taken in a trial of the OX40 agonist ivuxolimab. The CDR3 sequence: CASSPGPARDVYEQYF. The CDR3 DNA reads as TGTGCCAGCAGCCCAGGCCCCGCCAGGGACGTATACGAGCAGTACTTC.